Below, 2 T cell receptor beta chains from the same sample are listed, as sequenced in a study of control samples from healthy donors and cancer patients. The protocol was immunoSEQ multiplex PCR, while the TCRdb copy is restricted to in-frame clones and leaves out a portion. The sample has some 96,000 clones, 87% seen once; the top ten hold 18%. The sequencing input was blood. These TCRs come from a woman in her fifties or sixties in good health.

The V call is TRBV7-3, the J call TRBJ2-3; D unresolved. Trimming left V 4 bases short and J 9 bases short, with 14 bases between. There are 13 residues in the CDR3. The germline CDR1 and CDR2 sequences are SGHTA and FQGTGA. In DNA form, the CDR3 reads TGTGCCAGCAGCTCGCCACCGTCCCCCACGCAGTATTTT. Translating it yields CASSSPPSPTQYF.

This sequence joins TRBV21-1 and TRBJ1-6; the table assigns TRBD1, which was not confirmed against the DNA. TRBV21-1 corresponds to a pseudogene. The CDR3 is 18 residues long. The CDR3 nucleotides read TGTGCCAGCAGCGGAGTGAATAAGGTCGGACAGCTGATTCAACCCCTCCACTTT. Translating gives CASSGVNKVGQLIQPLHF.